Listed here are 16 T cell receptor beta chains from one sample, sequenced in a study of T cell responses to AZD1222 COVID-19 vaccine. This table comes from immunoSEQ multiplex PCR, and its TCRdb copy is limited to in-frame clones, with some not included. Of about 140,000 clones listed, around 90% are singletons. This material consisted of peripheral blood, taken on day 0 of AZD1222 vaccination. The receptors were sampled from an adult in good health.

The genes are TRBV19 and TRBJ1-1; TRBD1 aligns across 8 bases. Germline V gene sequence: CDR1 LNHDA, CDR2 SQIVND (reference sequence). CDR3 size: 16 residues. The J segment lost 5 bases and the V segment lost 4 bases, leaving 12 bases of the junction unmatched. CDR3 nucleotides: TGTGCCAGTAGTACGGGTACCCAGGGGGCGAGTACTGAAGCTTTCTTT. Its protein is CASSTGTQGASTEAFF.

For the CDR3, the DNA is TGTGCCAGCAGCCTGGGAACTGAAGCTTTCTTT. It encodes CASSLGTEAFF. The genes are TRBV7-8 and TRBJ1-1; D unresolved. CDR1 is SGHVS, CDR2 FQNEAQ, per germline. This CDR3 has 11 amino acids. The V gene lost 5 bases and the J gene lost 5 bases, with 6 bases spanning the gap. Drawing the rest from reference TRBV7-8 and TRBJ1-1, the complete variable domain is GAGVSQSPRYKVAKRGQDVALRCDPISGHVSLFWYQQALGQGPEFLTYFQNEAQLDKSGLPSDRFFAERPEGSVSTLKIQRTQQEDSAVYLCASSLGTEAFFGQGTRLTVV.

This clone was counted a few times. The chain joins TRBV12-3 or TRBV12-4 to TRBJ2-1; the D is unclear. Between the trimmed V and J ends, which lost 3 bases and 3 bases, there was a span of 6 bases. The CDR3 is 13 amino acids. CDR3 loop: CASSFSHYNEQFF. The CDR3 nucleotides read TGTGCCAGCAGTTTCTCCCACTACAATGAGCAGTTCTTC.

The CDR3 nucleotides are TGCGCCAGCAGCCAAGGAGTCAGGACACCGAGCGGAGAGACCCAGTACTTC. Its protein product is CASSQGVRTPSGETQYF. The rearrangement joins TRBV4-1 to TRBJ2-5; D may match TRBD1 or TRBD2 (5 bases each). This CDR3 contains 17 residues. Deletions cut 1 base from V and 4 bases from J, with 19 bases between. Germline-derived CDR1 and CDR2 are MGHRA and YSYEKL.

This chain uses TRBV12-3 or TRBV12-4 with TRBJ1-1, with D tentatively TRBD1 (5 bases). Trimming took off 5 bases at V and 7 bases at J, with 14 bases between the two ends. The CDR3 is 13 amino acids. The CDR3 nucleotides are TGTGCCAGCAGTGTGACTCCTAGGGGTGAAGCTTTCTTT. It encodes CASSVTPRGEAFF.

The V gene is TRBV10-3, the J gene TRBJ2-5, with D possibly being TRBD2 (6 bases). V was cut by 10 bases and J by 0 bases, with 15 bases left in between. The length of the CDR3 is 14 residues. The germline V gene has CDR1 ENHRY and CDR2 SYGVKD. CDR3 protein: CATKAPSDQETQYF. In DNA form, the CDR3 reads TGTGCCACAAAAGCCCCTAGCGACCAAGAGACCCAGTACTTC.

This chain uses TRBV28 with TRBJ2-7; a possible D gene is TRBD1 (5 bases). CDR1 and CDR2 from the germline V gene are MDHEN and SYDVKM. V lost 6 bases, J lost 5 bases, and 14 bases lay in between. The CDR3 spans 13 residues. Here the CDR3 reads CASRMQGKNEQYF. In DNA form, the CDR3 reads TGTGCCAGCAGAATGCAGGGAAAGAACGAGCAGTACTTC.

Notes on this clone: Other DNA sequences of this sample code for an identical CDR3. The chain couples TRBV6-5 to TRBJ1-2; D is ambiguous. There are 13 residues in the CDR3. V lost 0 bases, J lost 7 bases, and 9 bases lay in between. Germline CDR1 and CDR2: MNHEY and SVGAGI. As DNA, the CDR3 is TGTGCCAGCAGTTACTCGACCGGAGTTGGCTACACCTTC. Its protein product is CASSYSTGVGYTF.

The CDR3 sequence is CASSIQVFSNQPQHF. DNA for the CDR3: TGTGCCAGTAGTATTCAGGTTTTTAGCAATCAGCCCCAGCATTTT. The V gene is TRBV19, the J gene TRBJ1-5; D unresolved. V was cut by 3 bases and J by 0 bases, with 9 bases left in between. This CDR3 contains 15 residues. Per germline, CDR1 LNHDA and CDR2 SQIVND (reference sequence).

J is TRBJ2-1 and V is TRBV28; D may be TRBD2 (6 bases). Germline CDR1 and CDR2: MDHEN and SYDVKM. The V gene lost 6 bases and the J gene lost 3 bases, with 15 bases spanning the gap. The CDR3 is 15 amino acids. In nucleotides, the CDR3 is TGTGCCAGCAGCACCCGGGACTGGAGCTACAATGAGCAGTTCTTC. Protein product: CASSTRDWSYNEQFF.

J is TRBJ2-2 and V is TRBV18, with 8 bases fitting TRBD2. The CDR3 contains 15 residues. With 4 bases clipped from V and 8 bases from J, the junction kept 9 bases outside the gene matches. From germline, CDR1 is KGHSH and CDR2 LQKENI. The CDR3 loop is CASSRMIAGTGELFF. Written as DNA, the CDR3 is TGTGCCAGCTCACGAATGATAGCGGGAACTGGGGAGCTGTTTTTT. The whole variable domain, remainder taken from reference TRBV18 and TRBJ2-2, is NAGVMQNPRHLVRRRGQEARLRCSPMKGHSHVYWYRQLPEEGLKFMVYLQKENIIDESGMPKERFSAEFPKEGPSILRIQQVVRGDSAAYFCASSRMIAGTGELFFGEGSRLTVL.

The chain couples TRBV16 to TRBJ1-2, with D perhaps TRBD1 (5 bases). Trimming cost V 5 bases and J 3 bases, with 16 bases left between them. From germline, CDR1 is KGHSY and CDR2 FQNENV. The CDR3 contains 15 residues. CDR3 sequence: CASSDDSRGYYGYTF. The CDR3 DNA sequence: TGTGCCAGCAGCGACGACAGCCGGGGATACTATGGCTACACCTTC.

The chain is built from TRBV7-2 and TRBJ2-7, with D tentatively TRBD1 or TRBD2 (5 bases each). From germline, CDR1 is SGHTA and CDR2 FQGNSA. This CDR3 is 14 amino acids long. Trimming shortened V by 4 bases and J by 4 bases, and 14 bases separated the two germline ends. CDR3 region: CASSSGQGRYEQYF. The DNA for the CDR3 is TGTGCCAGCAGCTCGGGGCAGGGACGGTACGAGCAGTACTTC.

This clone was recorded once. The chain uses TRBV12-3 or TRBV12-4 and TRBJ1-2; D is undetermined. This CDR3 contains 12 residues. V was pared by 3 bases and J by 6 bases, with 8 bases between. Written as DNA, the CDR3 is TGTGCCAGCAGTTTCCTTGGGGATGGCTACACCTTC. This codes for CASSFLGDGYTF.

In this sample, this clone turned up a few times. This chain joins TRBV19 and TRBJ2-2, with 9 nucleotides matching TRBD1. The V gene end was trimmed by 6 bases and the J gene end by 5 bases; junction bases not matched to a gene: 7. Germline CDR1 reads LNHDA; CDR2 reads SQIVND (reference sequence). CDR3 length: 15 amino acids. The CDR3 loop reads CASRLTGGRTGELFF. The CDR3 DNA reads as TGTGCCAGTAGGCTGACAGGGGGTCGAACCGGGGAGCTGTTTTTT. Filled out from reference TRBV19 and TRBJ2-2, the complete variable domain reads DGGITQSPKYLFRKEGQNVTLSCEQNLNHDAMYWYRQDPGQGLRLIYYSQIVNDFQKGDIAEGYSVSREKKESFPLTVTSAQKNPTAFYLCASRLTGGRTGELFFGEGSRLTVL.

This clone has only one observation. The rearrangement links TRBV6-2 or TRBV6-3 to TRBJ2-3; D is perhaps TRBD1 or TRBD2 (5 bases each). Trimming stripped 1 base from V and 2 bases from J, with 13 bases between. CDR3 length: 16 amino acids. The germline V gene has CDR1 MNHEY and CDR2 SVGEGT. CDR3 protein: CASSYFGEGNTDTQYF. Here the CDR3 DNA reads TGTGCCAGCAGTTACTTCGGCGAGGGGAACACAGATACGCAGTATTTT.